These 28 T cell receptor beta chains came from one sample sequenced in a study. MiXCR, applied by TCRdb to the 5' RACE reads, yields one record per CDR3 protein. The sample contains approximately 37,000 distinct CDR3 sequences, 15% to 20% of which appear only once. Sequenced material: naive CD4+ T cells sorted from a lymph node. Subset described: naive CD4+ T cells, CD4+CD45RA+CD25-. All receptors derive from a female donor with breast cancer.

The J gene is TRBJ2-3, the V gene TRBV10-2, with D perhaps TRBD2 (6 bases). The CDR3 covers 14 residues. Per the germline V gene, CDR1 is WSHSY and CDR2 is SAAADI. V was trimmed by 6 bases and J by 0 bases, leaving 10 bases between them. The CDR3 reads CASRPGLSTDTQYF. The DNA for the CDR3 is TGCGCCAGCAGACCGGGACTTAGCACAGATACGCAGTATTTT.

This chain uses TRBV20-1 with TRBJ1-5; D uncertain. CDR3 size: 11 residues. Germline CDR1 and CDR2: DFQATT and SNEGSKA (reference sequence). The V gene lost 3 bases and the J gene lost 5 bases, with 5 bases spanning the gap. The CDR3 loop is CSASRDQPQHF. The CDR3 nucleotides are TGCAGTGCTAGCAGAGATCAGCCCCAGCATTTT.

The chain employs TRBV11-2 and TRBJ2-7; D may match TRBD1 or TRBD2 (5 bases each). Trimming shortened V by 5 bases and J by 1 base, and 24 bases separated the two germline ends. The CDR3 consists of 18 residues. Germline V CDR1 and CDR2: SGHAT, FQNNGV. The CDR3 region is CASSQRGVGFAGSYEQYF. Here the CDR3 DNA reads TGTGCCAGCAGCCAGAGGGGAGTTGGGTTCGCCGGGTCCTACGAGCAGTACTTC.

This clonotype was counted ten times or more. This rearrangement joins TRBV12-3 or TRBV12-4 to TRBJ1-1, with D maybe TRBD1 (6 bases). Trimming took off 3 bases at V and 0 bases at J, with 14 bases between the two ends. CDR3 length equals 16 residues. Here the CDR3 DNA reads TGTGCCAGCAGTTTGCCTGGGGGCGAAATGAACACTGAAGCTTTCTTT. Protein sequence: CASSLPGGEMNTEAFF.

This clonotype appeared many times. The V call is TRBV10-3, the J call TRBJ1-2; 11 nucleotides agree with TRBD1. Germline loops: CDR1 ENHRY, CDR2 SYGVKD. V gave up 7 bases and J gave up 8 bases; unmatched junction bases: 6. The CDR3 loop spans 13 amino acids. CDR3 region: CAITPDRGRGYTF. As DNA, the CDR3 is TGTGCCATCACTCCGGACAGGGGGCGAGGCTACACCTTC.

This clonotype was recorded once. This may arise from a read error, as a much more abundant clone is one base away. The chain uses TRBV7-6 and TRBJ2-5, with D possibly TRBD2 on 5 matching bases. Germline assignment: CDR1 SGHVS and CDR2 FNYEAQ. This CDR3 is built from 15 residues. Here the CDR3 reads CASNLAEGASETQYF. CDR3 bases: TGTGCCAGCAACTTAGCAGAGGGAGCGTCTGAGACCCAGTACTTC.

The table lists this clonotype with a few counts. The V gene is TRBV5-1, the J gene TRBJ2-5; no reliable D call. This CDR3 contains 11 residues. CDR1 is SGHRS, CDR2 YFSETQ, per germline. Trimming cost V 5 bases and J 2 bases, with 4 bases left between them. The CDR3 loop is CASRRQETQYF. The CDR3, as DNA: TGCGCCAGCAGACGTCAAGAGACCCAGTACTTC.

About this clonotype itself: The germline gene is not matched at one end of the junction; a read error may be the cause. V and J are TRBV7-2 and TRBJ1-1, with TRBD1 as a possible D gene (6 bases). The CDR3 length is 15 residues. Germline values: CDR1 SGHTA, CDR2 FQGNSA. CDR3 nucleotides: TGTGCCAGCAGCGAGGGGGGTTGGGGGGCCACTGAAGCTTGCTTT. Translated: CASSEGGWGATEACF.

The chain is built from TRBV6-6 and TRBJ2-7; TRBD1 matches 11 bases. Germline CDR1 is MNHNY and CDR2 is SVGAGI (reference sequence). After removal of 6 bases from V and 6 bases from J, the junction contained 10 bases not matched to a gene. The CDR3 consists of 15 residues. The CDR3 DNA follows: TGTGCCAGCAGAATCTCCGGACAGGGGGCGGGCGAGCAGTACTTC. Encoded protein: CASRISGQGAGEQYF.

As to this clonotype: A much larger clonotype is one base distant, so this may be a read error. The CDR3, as DNA: TGCAGGGCAAAACCAGGGGGCCATGGCTACACCTTC. Amino acid sequence: CRAKPGGHGYTF. The chain combines TRBV20-1 with TRBJ1-2, with 8 bases that match TRBD1. CDR3 length: 12 amino acids. CDR1 is DFQATT and CDR2 is SNEGSKA in the germline V gene (reference sequence).

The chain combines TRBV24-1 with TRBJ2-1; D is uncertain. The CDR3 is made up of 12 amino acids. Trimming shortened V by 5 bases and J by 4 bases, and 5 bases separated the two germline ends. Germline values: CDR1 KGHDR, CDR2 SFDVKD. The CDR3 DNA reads TGTGCCACCAGTGCAGATTACAATGAGCAGTTCTTC. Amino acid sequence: CATSADYNEQFF.

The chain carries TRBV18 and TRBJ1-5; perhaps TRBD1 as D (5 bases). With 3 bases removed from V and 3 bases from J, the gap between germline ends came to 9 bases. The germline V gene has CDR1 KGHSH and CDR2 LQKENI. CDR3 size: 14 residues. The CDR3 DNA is TGTGCCAGCTCACCGGGGGGAGACAATCAGCCCCAGCATTTT. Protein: CASSPGGDNQPQHF.

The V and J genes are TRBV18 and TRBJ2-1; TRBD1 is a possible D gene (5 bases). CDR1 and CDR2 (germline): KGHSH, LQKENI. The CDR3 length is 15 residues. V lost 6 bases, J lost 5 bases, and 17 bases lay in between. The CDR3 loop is CASSPTATTDNEQFF. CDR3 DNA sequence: TGTGCCAGCTCCCCGACAGCCACCACAGACAATGAGCAGTTCTTC. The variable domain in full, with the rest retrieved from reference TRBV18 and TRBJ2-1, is NAGVMQNPRHLVRRRGQEARLRCSPMKGHSHVYWYRQLPEEGLKFMVYLQKENIIDESGMPKERFSAEFPKEGPSILRIQQVVRGDSAAYFCASSPTATTDNEQFFGPGTRLTVL.

The DNA of the CDR3 is TGTGCCAGCAAGTGGACAGGGGGGAAAGGGGAGCTGTTTTTT. Its translation: CASKWTGGKGELFF. This chain uses TRBV12-3 or TRBV12-4 with TRBJ2-2; 10 bases fit TRBD1. V lost 7 bases and J lost 8; bases outside the gene matches: 7. This CDR3 has 14 amino acids.

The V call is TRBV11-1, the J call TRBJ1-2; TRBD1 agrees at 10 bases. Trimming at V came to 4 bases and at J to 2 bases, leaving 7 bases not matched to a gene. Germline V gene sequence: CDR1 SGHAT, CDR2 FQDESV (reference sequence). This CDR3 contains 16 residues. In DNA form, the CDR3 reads TGTGCCAGCAGCTCAGTGGCGGACAGGGGGAACTATGGCTACACCTTC. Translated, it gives CASSSVADRGNYGYTF.

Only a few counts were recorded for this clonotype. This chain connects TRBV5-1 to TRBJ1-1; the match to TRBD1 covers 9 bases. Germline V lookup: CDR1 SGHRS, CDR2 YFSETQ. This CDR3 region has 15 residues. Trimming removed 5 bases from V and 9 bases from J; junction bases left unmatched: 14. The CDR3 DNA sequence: TGCGCCAGCAGTCCCCAAGGACAGGGGCCGAGGAAAGCTTTCTTT. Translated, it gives CASSPQGQGPRKAFF.

The CDR3 sequence is CATSAPTRGGTGELFF. The CDR3 DNA sequence: TGTGCCACCAGCGCCCCTACCAGGGGAGGCACCGGGGAGCTGTTTTTT. The chain is built from TRBV15 and TRBJ2-2, with D perhaps assigned TRBD1 or TRBD2 (6 bases each). This CDR3 comprises 16 residues. CDR1 LNHNV and CDR2 YYDKDF come from the germline V gene (reference sequence). The germline V and J ends were trimmed by 5 bases and 4 bases, with 17 bases remaining between them.

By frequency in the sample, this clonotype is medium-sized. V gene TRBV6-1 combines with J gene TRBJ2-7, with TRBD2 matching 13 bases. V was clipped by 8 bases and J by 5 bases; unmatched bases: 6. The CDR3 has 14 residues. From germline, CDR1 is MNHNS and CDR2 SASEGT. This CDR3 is CASQGGLAGHEQYF. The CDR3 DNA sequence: TGTGCCAGCCAAGGGGGACTAGCGGGGCACGAGCAGTACTTC.

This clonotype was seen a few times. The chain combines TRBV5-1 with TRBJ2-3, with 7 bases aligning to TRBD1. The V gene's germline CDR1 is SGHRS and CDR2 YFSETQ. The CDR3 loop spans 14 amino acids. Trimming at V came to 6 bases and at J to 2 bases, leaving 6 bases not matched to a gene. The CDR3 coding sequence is TGCGCCAGCACTTTGGGACAGACCACAGATACGCAGTATTTT. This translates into CASTLGQTTDTQYF.

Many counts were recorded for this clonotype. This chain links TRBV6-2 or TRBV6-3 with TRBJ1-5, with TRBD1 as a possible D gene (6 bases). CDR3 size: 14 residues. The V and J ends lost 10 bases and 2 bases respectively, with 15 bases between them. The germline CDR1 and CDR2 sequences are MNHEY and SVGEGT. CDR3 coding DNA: TGTGCCACCGGACGGACAGATCGCAATCAGCCCCAGCATTTT. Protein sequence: CATGRTDRNQPQHF.

DNA of the CDR3: TGTGCCCCGGGGTGGTGGGGCCGGTCCTACGAGCAGTACTTC. This encodes CAPGWWGRSYEQYF. The chain uses TRBV24-1 and TRBJ2-7, with D possibly called TRBD1 or TRBD2 (5 bases each). Germline loops: CDR1 KGHDR, CDR2 SFDVKD. The CDR3 loop spans 14 amino acids. V gave up 12 bases and J gave up 1 base, with 18 bases separating them.

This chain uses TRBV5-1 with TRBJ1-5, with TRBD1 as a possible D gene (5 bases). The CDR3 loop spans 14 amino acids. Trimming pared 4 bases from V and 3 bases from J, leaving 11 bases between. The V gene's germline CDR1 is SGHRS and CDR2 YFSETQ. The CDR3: CASSPGDPNQPQHF. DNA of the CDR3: TGCGCCAGCAGCCCGGGGGACCCCAATCAGCCCCAGCATTTT.

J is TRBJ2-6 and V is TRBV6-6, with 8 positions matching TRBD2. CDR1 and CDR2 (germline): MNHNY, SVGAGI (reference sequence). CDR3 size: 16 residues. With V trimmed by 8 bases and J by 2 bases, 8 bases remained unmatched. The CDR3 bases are TGTGCCAGCGGAGGACTAGCTGATACTGGGGCCAACGTCCTGACTTTC. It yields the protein CASGGLADTGANVLTF.

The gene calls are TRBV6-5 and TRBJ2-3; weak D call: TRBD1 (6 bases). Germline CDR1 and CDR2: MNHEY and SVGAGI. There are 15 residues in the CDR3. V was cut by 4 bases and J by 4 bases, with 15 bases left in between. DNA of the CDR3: TGTGCCAGCAGTTCGGCGGCCCACAGGGCAGATACGCAGTATTTT. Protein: CASSSAAHRADTQYF.

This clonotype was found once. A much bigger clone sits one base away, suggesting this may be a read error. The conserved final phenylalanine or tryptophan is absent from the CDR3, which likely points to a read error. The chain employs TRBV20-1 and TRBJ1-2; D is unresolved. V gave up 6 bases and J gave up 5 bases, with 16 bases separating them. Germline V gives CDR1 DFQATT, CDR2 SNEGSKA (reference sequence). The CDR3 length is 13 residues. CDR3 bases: TGCAGTGCCCCTCGATGGGGAGATTATGGCTACACCTCC. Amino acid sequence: CSAPRWGDYGYTS.

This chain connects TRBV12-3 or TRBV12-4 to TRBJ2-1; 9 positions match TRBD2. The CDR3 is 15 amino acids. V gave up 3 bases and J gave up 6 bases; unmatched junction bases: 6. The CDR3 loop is CASSFGAGGVNEQFF. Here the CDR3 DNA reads TGTGCCAGCAGTTTCGGGGCGGGAGGGGTCAATGAGCAGTTCTTC.

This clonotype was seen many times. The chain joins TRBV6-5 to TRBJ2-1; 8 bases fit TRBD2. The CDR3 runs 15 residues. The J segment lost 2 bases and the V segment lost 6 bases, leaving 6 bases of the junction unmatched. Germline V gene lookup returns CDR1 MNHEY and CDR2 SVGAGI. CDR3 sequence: CASSQSGGPYNEQFF. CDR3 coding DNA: TGTGCCAGCAGCCAGAGCGGGGGACCCTACAATGAGCAGTTCTTC.

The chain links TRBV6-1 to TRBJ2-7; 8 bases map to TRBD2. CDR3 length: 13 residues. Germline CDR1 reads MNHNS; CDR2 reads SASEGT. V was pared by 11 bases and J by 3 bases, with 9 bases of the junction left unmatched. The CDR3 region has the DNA TGTGCCGCCCAGCGGGAGAGTCGCTACGAGCAGTACTTC. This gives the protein CAAQRESRYEQYF.